This is a list of T cell receptor beta chains from one sample in a study of T cells in localized non-small cell lung cancer. The repertoire was sequenced with immunoSEQ multiplex PCR; TCRdb's copy has only in-frame clones and lacks some. The sample records tens of thousands of clones, roughly 89% being singletons. Sample: peripheral blood, taken before any cancer treatment. All receptors derive from a man aged 40 to 70 with stage I squamous cell lung carcinoma. CDR3s include the opening cysteine and the closing phenylalanine or tryptophan. Each record gives: J gene, clone size, D gene, V gene, CDR3 protein, CDR3 DNA. D genes are given only for firm matches. The size entry is marked missing in some rows and otherwise reads once, few, many or a size class.

j_gene: TRBJ1-2
abundance: .
d_gene: .
v_gene: TRBV9
CDR3aa: CASSPGTVANYGYTF
CDR3nt: TGTGCCAGCAGCCCAGGGACGGTAGCTAACTATGGCTACACCTTC

j_gene: TRBJ1-4
abundance: .
d_gene: TRBD1
v_gene: TRBV7-8
CDR3aa: CASRPDRGGDLEKLFF
CDR3nt: TGTGCCAGCAGACCGGACAGGGGAGGGGATTTGGAAAAACTGTTTTTT

j_gene: TRBJ1-1
abundance: .
d_gene: TRBD1
v_gene: TRBV7-8
CDR3aa: CASSSGTVRTEAFF
CDR3nt: TGTGCCAGCAGCTCTGGGACAGTTCGAACTGAAGCTTTCTTT

j_gene: TRBJ2-1
abundance: .
d_gene: .
v_gene: TRBV7-2
CDR3aa: CASSLPEVARGAFLNEQFF
CDR3nt: TGTGCCAGCAGCTTACCAGAAGTCGCTCGCGGGGCCTTTTTGAATGAGCAGTTCTTC

j_gene: TRBJ1-3
abundance: .
d_gene: .
v_gene: TRBV6-1
CDR3aa: CASSPLGTTIYF
CDR3nt: TGTGCCAGCAGTCCCCTGGGGACCACCATATATTTT

j_gene: TRBJ1-1
abundance: few
d_gene: .
v_gene: TRBV9
CDR3aa: CASSVVLTGEAFF
CDR3nt: TGTGCCAGCAGCGTAGTTTTGACAGGTGAAGCTTTCTTT

j_gene: TRBJ1-1
abundance: few
d_gene: .
v_gene: TRBV9
CDR3aa: CASSPRMNTEAFF
CDR3nt: TGTGCCAGCAGCCCCCGGATGAACACTGAAGCTTTCTTT

j_gene: TRBJ2-1
abundance: .
d_gene: .
v_gene: TRBV11-2
CDR3aa: CASSLDSRPILGALYNEQFF
CDR3nt: TGTGCCAGCAGCTTAGACAGTCGGCCGATTCTAGGAGCCCTATACAATGAGCAGTTCTTC

j_gene: TRBJ1-2
abundance: .
d_gene: .
v_gene: TRBV5-8
CDR3aa: CASSLWGGGYTF
CDR3nt: TGTGCCAGCAGCTTGTGGGGCGGTGGCTACACCTTC

j_gene: TRBJ1-1
abundance: .
d_gene: TRBD1
v_gene: TRBV6-5
CDR3aa: CASRRGQIENTEAFF
CDR3nt: TGTGCCAGCAGGAGGGGACAGATCGAGAACACTGAAGCTTTCTTT

j_gene: TRBJ1-6
abundance: .
d_gene: TRBD1
v_gene: TRBV28
CDR3aa: CASTPGQGHSPLHF
CDR3nt: TGTGCCAGCACCCCGGGACAGGGCCATTCACCCCTCCACTTT

j_gene: TRBJ1-1
abundance: .
d_gene: .
v_gene: TRBV6-6
CDR3aa: CASSYGATRPEAFF
CDR3nt: TGTGCCAGCAGTTACGGAGCGACCAGACCCGAAGCTTTCTTT

j_gene: TRBJ1-4
abundance: .
d_gene: .
v_gene: TRBV9
CDR3aa: CASSAVATNEKLFF
CDR3nt: TGTGCCAGCAGCGCTGTTGCAACTAATGAAAAACTGTTTTTT

j_gene: TRBJ1-3
abundance: .
d_gene: .
v_gene: TRBV6-1
CDR3aa: CASIAGGLGGNTIYF
CDR3nt: TGTGCCAGCATCGCGGGTGGGCTGGGGGGAAACACCATATATTTT

j_gene: TRBJ2-2
abundance: .
d_gene: TRBD1
v_gene: TRBV5-6
CDR3aa: CASSLAGQGMPFF
CDR3nt: TGTGCCAGCAGCTTGGCCGGACAGGGGATGCCGTTTTTT

j_gene: TRBJ1-4
abundance: .
d_gene: TRBD1
v_gene: TRBV5-4
CDR3aa: CASSLGQGTNEKLFF
CDR3nt: TGTGCCAGCAGCTTGGGACAGGGGACTAATGAAAAACTGTTTTTT

j_gene: TRBJ1-1
abundance: .
d_gene: .
v_gene: TRBV11-3
CDR3aa: CASSLAGKNTEAFF
CDR3nt: TGTGCCAGCAGCTTAGCTGGAAAGAACACTGAAGCTTTCTTT

j_gene: TRBJ1-2
abundance: .
d_gene: .
v_gene: TRBV5-1
CDR3aa: CASRWQDDGYTF
CDR3nt: TGCGCCAGCAGATGGCAGGATGATGGCTACACCTTC

j_gene: TRBJ2-1
abundance: .
d_gene: TRBD1
v_gene: TRBV7-3
CDR3aa: CASSYQNRGWDEQFF
CDR3nt: TGTGCCAGCAGCTACCAGAACAGGGGGTGGGATGAGCAGTTCTTC

j_gene: TRBJ1-2
abundance: .
d_gene: .
v_gene: TRBV6-5
CDR3aa: CASSYLRGTGGGYTF
CDR3nt: TGTGCCAGCAGTTACTTACGGGGGACCGGGGGTGGCTACACCTTC

j_gene: TRBJ1-3
abundance: .
d_gene: .
v_gene: TRBV28
CDR3aa: CASSLDKDTFRGNTIYF
CDR3nt: TGTGCCAGCAGCCTCGACAAAGATACTTTTCGTGGAAACACCATATATTTT

j_gene: TRBJ2-3
abundance: .
d_gene: TRBD1
v_gene: TRBV4-1
CDR3aa: CASSQGTLGGQGASSTDTQYF
CDR3nt: TGCGCCAGCAGCCAAGGTACCCTGGGGGGACAGGGCGCCTCTAGCACAGATACGCAGTATTTT

j_gene: TRBJ1-1
abundance: .
d_gene: TRBD1
v_gene: TRBV27
CDR3aa: CASSLRQGPPETEAFF
CDR3nt: TGTGCCAGCAGTCTGCGACAGGGACCGCCCGAAACTGAAGCTTTCTTT

j_gene: TRBJ2-1
abundance: .
d_gene: .
v_gene: TRBV7-9
CDR3aa: CATNLVTGRDEQFF
CDR3nt: TGTGCCACCAACCTGGTAACAGGGAGGGATGAGCAGTTCTTC

j_gene: TRBJ1-5
abundance: .
d_gene: .
v_gene: TRBV19
CDR3aa: CASSIAHTGIQPQHF
CDR3nt: TGTGCCAGTAGTATAGCCCATACAGGGATTCAGCCCCAGCATTTT

j_gene: TRBJ1-5
abundance: .
d_gene: TRBD1
v_gene: TRBV28
CDR3aa: CASSIRQGAGQPQHF
CDR3nt: TGTGCCAGCAGTATAAGACAGGGGGCTGGTCAGCCCCAGCATTTT

j_gene: TRBJ1-3
abundance: .
d_gene: TRBD1
v_gene: TRBV9
CDR3aa: CASSADDRASGNTIYF
CDR3nt: TGTGCCAGCAGCGCGGACGACAGGGCGTCTGGAAACACCATATATTTT

j_gene: TRBJ2-3
abundance: .
d_gene: .
v_gene: TRBV18
CDR3aa: CASSPASTDTQYF
CDR3nt: TGTGCCAGCTCACCGGCGAGCACAGATACGCAGTATTTT

j_gene: TRBJ2-5
abundance: few
d_gene: TRBD2
v_gene: TRBV28
CDR3aa: CASSFDPAGGTGTQYF
CDR3nt: TGTGCCAGCAGTTTTGACCCAGCGGGGGGGACCGGGACCCAGTACTTC

j_gene: TRBJ1-1
abundance: .
d_gene: TRBD1
v_gene: TRBV5-1
CDR3aa: CASSPRTGGYTEAFF
CDR3nt: TGCGCCAGCAGCCCTCGGACAGGGGGATACACTGAAGCTTTCTTT

j_gene: TRBJ1-1
abundance: .
d_gene: .
v_gene: TRBV6-5
CDR3aa: CASSYIAGEPEAFF
CDR3nt: TGTGCCAGCAGTTACATCGCCGGGGAACCTGAAGCTTTCTTT

j_gene: TRBJ2-1
abundance: .
d_gene: .
v_gene: TRBV28
CDR3aa: CASSRRSSTYNEQFF
CDR3nt: TGTGCCAGCAGCCGCAGGAGCTCAACCTACAATGAGCAGTTCTTC

j_gene: TRBJ1-1
abundance: .
d_gene: .
v_gene: TRBV5-1
CDR3aa: CASSLYGQNTEAFF
CDR3nt: TGCGCCAGCAGCTTGTACGGACAGAACACTGAAGCTTTCTTT

j_gene: TRBJ1-5
abundance: .
d_gene: .
v_gene: TRBV21-1
CDR3aa: CASSTKPPQHF
CDR3nt: TGTGCCAGCAGCACCAAACCGCCCCAGCATTTT

j_gene: TRBJ1-5
abundance: .
d_gene: .
v_gene: TRBV28
CDR3aa: CASSGEGSASNQPQHF
CDR3nt: TGTGCCAGTTCAGGGGAAGGATCAGCTAGCAATCAGCCCCAGCATTTT

j_gene: TRBJ1-6
abundance: .
d_gene: TRBD1
v_gene: TRBV11-2
CDR3aa: CASSPTGTARVGSPLHF
CDR3nt: TGTGCCAGCAGCCCCACCGGGACAGCAAGGGTAGGGTCACCCCTCCACTTT

j_gene: TRBJ1-1
abundance: .
d_gene: TRBD1
v_gene: TRBV15
CDR3aa: CATSRNSGTGGADTEAFF
CDR3nt: TGTGCCACCAGCAGAAATTCCGGGACAGGGGGCGCGGACACTGAAGCTTTCTTT

j_gene: TRBJ2-1
abundance: .
d_gene: TRBD1
v_gene: TRBV4-3
CDR3aa: CASSPRDRGPNEQFF
CDR3nt: TGCGCCAGCAGCCCCCGGGACAGGGGGCCCAATGAGCAGTTCTTC

j_gene: TRBJ2-1
abundance: .
d_gene: .
v_gene: TRBV6-5
CDR3aa: CASRPPGIDEQFF
CDR3nt: TGTGCCAGCCGCCCCCCCGGGATCGATGAGCAGTTCTTC

j_gene: TRBJ2-5
abundance: .
d_gene: TRBD2
v_gene: TRBV5-4
CDR3aa: CASTNQGSSGQYF
CDR3nt: TGTGCCAGCACTAACCAGGGCAGTAGCGGGCAGTACTTC

j_gene: TRBJ2-7
abundance: .
d_gene: .
v_gene: TRBV15
CDR3aa: CATSRLSLGTYSYEQYF
CDR3nt: TGTGCCACCAGCAGATTATCGCTCGGGACTTACTCCTACGAGCAGTACTTC

j_gene: TRBJ1-5
abundance: .
d_gene: TRBD1
v_gene: TRBV27
CDR3aa: CASWTGGRGNQPQHF
CDR3nt: TGTGCCAGCTGGACAGGGGGCCGAGGCAATCAGCCCCAGCATTTT